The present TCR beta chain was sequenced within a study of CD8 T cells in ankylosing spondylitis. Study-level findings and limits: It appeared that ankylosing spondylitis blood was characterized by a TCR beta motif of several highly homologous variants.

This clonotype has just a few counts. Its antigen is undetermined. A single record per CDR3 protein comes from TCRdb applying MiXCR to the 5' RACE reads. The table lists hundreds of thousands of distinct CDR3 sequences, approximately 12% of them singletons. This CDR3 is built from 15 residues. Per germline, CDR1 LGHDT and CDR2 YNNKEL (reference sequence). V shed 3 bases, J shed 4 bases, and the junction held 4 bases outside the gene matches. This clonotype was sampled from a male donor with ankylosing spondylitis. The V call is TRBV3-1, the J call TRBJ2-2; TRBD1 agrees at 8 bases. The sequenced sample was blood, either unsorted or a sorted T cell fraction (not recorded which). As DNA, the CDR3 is TGTGCCAGCAGCCACTTTGACAGGGGCACCGGGGAGCTGTTTTTT. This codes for CASSHFDRGTGELFF.